A selection of T cell receptor beta chains follows, all from one sample in a study of T cell changes during pregnancy in multiple sclerosis. Measured with immunoSEQ multiplex PCR; TCRdb has only the in-frame clones, and not every one. The sample shows some 40,000 clones, approximately 91% of them seen only once. The source was CD4+ T cells from peripheral blood mononuclear cells, collected in the third trimester of pregnancy. These TCRs come from a female donor in good health, enrolled as a control in a pregnancy study. Both conserved end residues are part of each CDR3. The D gene is left open where the match is weak. Where a row states a size, it is once, few, many or the class of an expanded clone; other rows omit it.

cdr3_nt: TGTGCCAGAAGCATCCGGGACTACTCCTACGAGCAGTACTTC; cdr3_aa: CARSIRDYSYEQYF; clone_size: -; j_call: TRBJ2-7; d_call: TRBD2; v_call: TRBV5-3
cdr3_nt: TGTGCCAGCAGCCCCCGACTAGCGGGAGGGTCGGAGGTTTACAATGAGCAGTTCTTC; cdr3_aa: CASSPRLAGGSEVYNEQFF; clone_size: -; j_call: TRBJ2-1; d_call: TRBD2; v_call: TRBV7-6
cdr3_nt: TGTGCCAGCAGCTCTAGCGGGGACCGGGTACCCAATGAGCAGTTCTTC; cdr3_aa: CASSSSGDRVPNEQFF; clone_size: -; j_call: TRBJ2-1; d_call: TRBD2; v_call: TRBV11-2
cdr3_nt: TGCGCCAGCAAGTATAATCCGGGACAGTTCTACGAGCAGTACTTC; cdr3_aa: CASKYNPGQFYEQYF; clone_size: -; j_call: TRBJ2-7; d_call: TRBD1; v_call: TRBV5-1
cdr3_nt: TGTGCCAGCAGCTCCGATGAGGCGGGGAGCGTCTCCTACGAGCAGTACTTC; cdr3_aa: CASSSDEAGSVSYEQYF; clone_size: -; j_call: TRBJ2-7; d_call: -; v_call: TRBV7-9
cdr3_nt: TGTGCCAGTAGCCGACTAGCGGGAGCAAACAATGAGCAGTTCTTC; cdr3_aa: CASSRLAGANNEQFF; clone_size: -; j_call: TRBJ2-1; d_call: TRBD2; v_call: TRBV19
cdr3_nt: TGTGCCAGCAGTTATACGCCTAGCGGGGGTTGGGAGACCCAGTACTTC; cdr3_aa: CASSYTPSGGWETQYF; clone_size: once; j_call: TRBJ2-5; d_call: TRBD2; v_call: TRBV6-5
cdr3_nt: TGTGCCAGCAGGTCTAGGGGGACTAATGAAAAACTGTTTTTT; cdr3_aa: CASRSRGTNEKLFF; clone_size: few; j_call: TRBJ1-4; d_call: -; v_call: TRBV6-1
cdr3_nt: TGTGCCAGTCGGACAGAGAGCTCCTATAATTCACCCCTCCACTTT; cdr3_aa: CASRTESSYNSPLHF; clone_size: -; j_call: TRBJ1-6; d_call: -; v_call: TRBV6-1
cdr3_nt: TGTGCCATCAGGGGGACAGGGAACATCGGAGCTGGCTACACCTTC; cdr3_aa: CAIRGTGNIGAGYTF; clone_size: -; j_call: TRBJ1-2; d_call: TRBD1; v_call: TRBV10-3
cdr3_nt: TGTGCCAGCAGTCCGCGACTAGCGCCGGCGGTCTTC; cdr3_aa: CASSPRLAPAVF; clone_size: -; j_call: TRBJ2-1; d_call: TRBD2; v_call: TRBV6-5
cdr3_nt: TGTGCCAGCAGCAAAGGGGGGGACACCGGGGAGCTGTTTTTT; cdr3_aa: CASSKGGDTGELFF; clone_size: -; j_call: TRBJ2-2; d_call: -; v_call: TRBV21-1
cdr3_nt: TGTGCCAGTAGTCGTCTAGCGGCAGCGGAGACCCAGTACTTC; cdr3_aa: CASSRLAAAETQYF; clone_size: -; j_call: TRBJ2-5; d_call: TRBD2; v_call: TRBV19
cdr3_nt: TGTGCCAGTAGTACAGGGTACGGAAGTTCACCCCTCCACTTT; cdr3_aa: CASSTGYGSSPLHF; clone_size: once; j_call: TRBJ1-6; d_call: -; v_call: TRBV19
cdr3_nt: TGTGCCAGCAGTTTCCTGGGACTAGCGGGGGGGCGGGAGAATTTCTTC; cdr3_aa: CASSFLGLAGGRENFF; clone_size: -; j_call: TRBJ2-1; d_call: TRBD2; v_call: TRBV28
cdr3_nt: TGTGCCAGCAGCTCAGAGGGGGCCCCCAGGGAGACCCAGTACTTC; cdr3_aa: CASSSEGAPRETQYF; clone_size: -; j_call: TRBJ2-5; d_call: TRBD1; v_call: TRBV7-8
cdr3_nt: TGTGCCAGCAGCCCAGGCGGGGGAGGTCAGCCCCAGCATTTT; cdr3_aa: CASSPGGGGQPQHF; clone_size: -; j_call: TRBJ1-5; d_call: -; v_call: TRBV9
cdr3_nt: TGTGCCAGCAGCGCGAGGGACAGATTAAAGCAAAACACCATATATTTT; cdr3_aa: CASSARDRLKQNTIYF; clone_size: -; j_call: TRBJ1-3; d_call: -; v_call: TRBV21-1
cdr3_nt: TGTGCCAGCAGCCCCGGAGGTTACTATGGCTACACCTTC; cdr3_aa: CASSPGGYYGYTF; clone_size: -; j_call: TRBJ1-2; d_call: -; v_call: TRBV5-5
cdr3_nt: TGTGCCAGCACCCCCGGGGGGGGACTAGCTGGTTACGAGCAGTACTTC; cdr3_aa: CASTPGGGLAGYEQYF; clone_size: -; j_call: TRBJ2-7; d_call: TRBD2; v_call: TRBV28
cdr3_nt: TGTGCCAGCAGCTCCCCCAGTGGGGGGGCCTCAGAGACCCAGTACTTC; cdr3_aa: CASSSPSGGASETQYF; clone_size: -; j_call: TRBJ2-5; d_call: -; v_call: TRBV6-6
cdr3_nt: TGTGCCAGCAGTGCTCGGGACACCAATCAGCCCCAGCATTTT; cdr3_aa: CASSARDTNQPQHF; clone_size: -; j_call: TRBJ1-5; d_call: -; v_call: TRBV2
cdr3_nt: TGTGCCAGCAGCTTGGGGACAGGGGATGGGGACATTCAGTACTTC; cdr3_aa: CASSLGTGDGDIQYF; clone_size: -; j_call: TRBJ2-4; d_call: TRBD1; v_call: TRBV5-6
cdr3_nt: TGTGCCAGCAGCCCCAGCGGGAGGCTTAATGAGCAGTTCTTC; cdr3_aa: CASSPSGRLNEQFF; clone_size: once; j_call: TRBJ2-1; d_call: TRBD2; v_call: TRBV7-9
cdr3_nt: TGTGCCTGGAGTGCCTCCGACACCTCCTACGAGCAGTACTTC; cdr3_aa: CAWSASDTSYEQYF; clone_size: -; j_call: TRBJ2-7; d_call: -; v_call: TRBV30
cdr3_nt: TGCGCCAGCAGCCCTGGCTGGGTTGCGGGAGGGGGCAATGAGCAGTTCTTC; cdr3_aa: CASSPGWVAGGGNEQFF; clone_size: -; j_call: TRBJ2-1; d_call: TRBD2; v_call: TRBV5-1
cdr3_nt: TGTGCCAGCAGCCCGGGACTAGCGGGGGGATACGAGCAGTACTTC; cdr3_aa: CASSPGLAGGYEQYF; clone_size: -; j_call: TRBJ2-7; d_call: TRBD2; v_call: TRBV7-3
cdr3_nt: TGCGCCAGCAGCTTGGCCGGGACAGGGTCCCCGAGCCTCCACTTT; cdr3_aa: CASSLAGTGSPSLHF; clone_size: -; j_call: TRBJ1-6; d_call: TRBD1; v_call: TRBV5-1
cdr3_nt: TGTGCCACCAGCAGGGACAGAGGACGACAGTACCAAGAGACCCAGTACTTC; cdr3_aa: CATSRDRGRQYQETQYF; clone_size: -; j_call: TRBJ2-5; d_call: -; v_call: TRBV15
cdr3_nt: TGTGCCAGTAGTACGATAGCCTCAATGAACACTGAAGCTTTCTTT; cdr3_aa: CASSTIASMNTEAFF; clone_size: -; j_call: TRBJ1-1; d_call: -; v_call: TRBV19
cdr3_nt: TGTGCCAGCAGCCCCCTGCTAGCGGGCGGCACAGATACGCAGTATTTT; cdr3_aa: CASSPLLAGGTDTQYF; clone_size: -; j_call: TRBJ2-3; d_call: TRBD2; v_call: TRBV11-2
cdr3_nt: TGCAGTGGTGGACACGATTACGAGCAGTACTTC; cdr3_aa: CSGGHDYEQYF; clone_size: once; j_call: TRBJ2-7; d_call: -; v_call: TRBV20-1
cdr3_nt: TGTGCCAGCAGCTTAGACGGAACGTCTAGCGGCCATACGCAGTATTTT; cdr3_aa: CASSLDGTSSGHTQYF; clone_size: few; j_call: TRBJ2-3; d_call: TRBD2; v_call: TRBV11-2
cdr3_nt: TGTGCCAGCGCGTTTCCCAATCAGCCCCAGCATTTT; cdr3_aa: CASAFPNQPQHF; clone_size: few; j_call: TRBJ1-5; d_call: -; v_call: TRBV28
cdr3_nt: TGTGCCAGCTCACCTAGTAGTGGTGGGACTACAGGGGGCATGGCTGGCTACACCTTC; cdr3_aa: CASSPSSGGTTGGMAGYTF; clone_size: -; j_call: TRBJ1-2; d_call: TRBD1; v_call: TRBV18
cdr3_nt: TGTGCCAGCAGCCGGACATCTCTGGCTGAAGCTTTCTTT; cdr3_aa: CASSRTSLAEAFF; clone_size: -; j_call: TRBJ1-1; d_call: -; v_call: TRBV5-5
cdr3_nt: TGTGCCAGCGGGAGGACAGGGGGTGCCAGAAGCTCCTACGAGCAGTACTTC; cdr3_aa: CASGRTGGARSSYEQYF; clone_size: -; j_call: TRBJ2-7; d_call: TRBD1; v_call: TRBV28
cdr3_nt: TGTGCCAGCAGCGCCCAGGGGGCAGGGGGCGATGGCTACACCTTC; cdr3_aa: CASSAQGAGGDGYTF; clone_size: -; j_call: TRBJ1-2; d_call: -; v_call: TRBV21-1
cdr3_nt: TGTGCCAGCAGCCAAGAAGGGGGTAGGAATGAAAAACTGTTTTTT; cdr3_aa: CASSQEGGRNEKLFF; clone_size: -; j_call: TRBJ1-4; d_call: -; v_call: TRBV4-2
cdr3_nt: TGTGCCAGCTCACCACCATCCAGGGCCACCTACGAGCAGTACTTC; cdr3_aa: CASSPPSRATYEQYF; clone_size: few; j_call: TRBJ2-7; d_call: -; v_call: TRBV18
cdr3_nt: TGTGCCAGCAGCTCCCGGGAAACTAGCGGCCCCTACGAGCAGTACTTC; cdr3_aa: CASSSRETSGPYEQYF; clone_size: -; j_call: TRBJ2-7; d_call: TRBD2; v_call: TRBV5-6
cdr3_nt: TGTGCCAGCAGCCTGGGACAGGCCTTTGGCACAGATACGCAGTATTTT; cdr3_aa: CASSLGQAFGTDTQYF; clone_size: -; j_call: TRBJ2-3; d_call: TRBD1; v_call: TRBV7-3
cdr3_nt: TGTGCCTGGAGTGTTCGGGGGAGGCAGTTCTTC; cdr3_aa: CAWSVRGRQFF; clone_size: once; j_call: TRBJ2-1; d_call: -; v_call: TRBV30
cdr3_nt: TGCGCCAGCAGTCACTGGGGCGGGAACACTGAAGCTTTCTTT; cdr3_aa: CASSHWGGNTEAFF; clone_size: -; j_call: TRBJ1-1; d_call: -; v_call: TRBV23-1
cdr3_nt: TGTGCCAGTAGTATCCCTCTACTAGCGGCCACAGATACGCAGTATTTT; cdr3_aa: CASSIPLLAATDTQYF; clone_size: -; j_call: TRBJ2-3; d_call: TRBD2; v_call: TRBV19
cdr3_nt: TGTGCCAGCAGCTTAGATTCTCCAGAGGCCAGGGTCAAAAACGAGCAGTACTTC; cdr3_aa: CASSLDSPEARVKNEQYF; clone_size: once; j_call: TRBJ2-7; d_call: -; v_call: TRBV11-2